This TCR beta chain was identified during a study of early T cells in non-severe SARS-CoV-2 infection (dated by TCRdb to the early 2020s). The study in broad terms: TCR sequencing used bulk RNA from unsorted whole blood, so alpha and beta chains could not be paired.

This clonotype was recorded many times. It has no known antigen specificity. Base qualities are not at hand, and no much larger clone is one base apart. V lost 7 bases and J lost 2 bases; the stretch between them is 17 bases long. The germline V gene specifies SQVTM as CDR1 and ANQGSEA as CDR2. The CDR3 holds 14 amino acids from the cysteine to the phenylalanine. The entry retains the CDR3 DNA only, 42 bases that are in frame from base 1. The study was a case-control design nested within a healthcare worker cohort in London, UK, with weekly nasopharyngeal swab PCR tests and blood sampling. Healthcare workers were recruited between 23 and 31 March 2020, during the week of the UK lockdown, and were followed weekly for up to about 15 weeks. Findings and caveats that apply to the study as a whole: Matching against VDJdb was skewed toward anti-spike CD8 responses, likely underestimated virus-specific expansions, and missed private and CD4 specificities.

Library creation used 5' RACE. Sequenced on a NextSeq 500. The TCR library protocol attached unique molecular identifiers to individual cDNA molecules to correct for sequencing error and PCR bias. Sequencing covered both TCR alpha and beta chains, and within each sample the abundances of alpha and beta sequences were tightly co-correlated. Per the original workflow: Decombinator V4 was used to perform V gene, J gene and CDR3 annotation of TCR sequences. Expanded TCRs were defined as changing significantly between any two time points under a Poisson model with p below 0.0001. Abundances of TCRs were expressed as counts per million after normalisation to the total number of TCRs sequenced in each sample. MAIT TCRs were defined by TRAV1-2 paired with TRAJ12, TRAJ20 or TRAJ33, and iNKT TCRs by TRAV10 paired with TRAJ18. A search of VDJdb, accessed on 1 November 2021, was run for TCRs annotated to CMV, EBV and SARS-CoV-2, with TCRs annotated for multiple antigens excluded. TCRdb reworked the public reads: Q25 trimming with fastp, MiXCR clone assembly, productive beta chains retained. Each entry is one CDR3 protein sequence, shown with its most common DNA and genes. What appears here as the V and J calls and clone size reflects TCRdb's work, not the paper's. The sample includes some 60,000 distinct CDR3 sequences, with roughly an eighth observed a single time. The ten largest clonotypes hold about 1.3% of the sample.

The sequenced sample was whole blood, obtained at baseline. The sequence joins TRBV29-1 to TRBJ1-2, with the identity of the D gene unclear. The TCR comes from an adult who was a healthcare worker with PCR-confirmed SARS-CoV-2 infection or an uninfected control (not recorded which). The DNA sequence reads TGCAGCGCCCCCAGCCCGGATTTAAACTATGGCTACACCTTC. This is translated as CSAPSPDLNYGYTF.